These T cell receptor beta chains were read from a single sample in a study of T-cell reconstitution after alpha-beta-depleted transplantation in children. Via MiXCR, TCRdb re-called the PCR reads, giving one row per CDR3 protein. Here the sample spans hundreds of thousands of distinct CDR3 sequences, 15% to 20% being singletons. The input for sequencing was PBMCs, mostly from graft donor cells, taken 360 days after TCRalphabeta/CD19-depleted stem cell transplant. These receptors originate from a boy under two years old who had a stem cell transplant for Wiskott-Aldrich syndrome, so the T cells may come from the graft donor. Both conserved end residues are part of each CDR3. D genes are given only for firm matches. Expanded clones are given a class, and other clones once, few, many or no size at all.

j_gene	abundance	v_gene	d_gene	CDR3aa	CDR3nt
TRBJ2-7	many	TRBV5-1	TRBD1	CASSTLTGGAYEQYF	TGCGCCAGCAGCACACTGACAGGGGGCGCATACGAGCAGTACTTC
TRBJ2-1	NA	TRBV10-3	TRBD2	CATGTSRGDEQFF	TGTGCCACCGGGACTAGCAGGGGCGATGAGCAGTTCTTC
TRBJ2-3	few	TRBV29-1	NA	CSVPPTLSADTQYF	TGCAGCGTTCCTCCCACTCTTTCGGCAGATACGCAGTATTTT
TRBJ2-3	NA	TRBV5-1	TRBD2	CASSLLGTSGRGADTQYF	TGCGCCAGCAGCTTGTTGGGGACTAGCGGGAGAGGAGCAGATACGCAGTATTTT
TRBJ2-1	NA	TRBV12-3/TRBV12-4	TRBD2	CASSGTSGPYNEQFF	TGTGCCAGCAGTGGGACTAGCGGGCCCTACAATGAGCAGTTCTTC
TRBJ1-1	many	TRBV20-1	TRBD1	CSARDGGKGARTEAFF	TGCAGTGCTAGAGATGGGGGGAAGGGGGCGCGGACTGAAGCTTTCTTT
TRBJ1-5	NA	TRBV28	NA	CASSKGGGNQPQHF	TGTGCCAGCAGCAAAGGGGGGGGCAATCAGCCCCAGCATTTT
TRBJ1-1	NA	TRBV25-1	NA	CASSEFDRNTEAFF	TGTGCCAGCAGTGAATTCGACAGGAACACTGAAGCTTTCTTT
TRBJ1-1	NA	TRBV20-1	TRBD1	CSATDRAKAFF	TGCAGTGCTACCGACAGGGCGAAAGCTTTCTTT
TRBJ2-7	NA	TRBV11-2	TRBD1	CASSLETGIPYEQYF	TGTGCCAGCAGCTTAGAGACAGGGATCCCCTACGAGCAGTACTTC
TRBJ2-3	few	TRBV6-5	NA	CASSYSGATDTQYF	TGTGCCAGCAGTTACTCAGGGGCCACAGATACGCAGTATTTT
TRBJ2-3	once	TRBV25-1	NA	CASKPAGTDTQYF	TGTGCCAGCAAGCCCGCAGGCACAGATACGCAGTATTTT
TRBJ2-2	NA	TRBV18	NA	CASSPLSSGNTGELFF	TGTGCCAGCTCACCTTTGAGTAGCGGGAACACCGGGGAGCTGTTTTTT
TRBJ1-4	NA	TRBV12-3/TRBV12-4	NA	CASSFGRVLEKLFF	TGTGCCAGCAGTTTCGGCAGAGTTCTGGAAAAACTGTTTTTT
TRBJ2-2	few	TRBV9	NA	CASSVQQVTDHTGELFF	TGTGCCAGCAGCGTACAGCAAGTGACGGACCACACCGGGGAGCTGTTTTTT
TRBJ1-1	few	TRBV12-3/TRBV12-4	NA	CASSLTGTQAFF	TGTGCCAGCAGTCTGACCGGGACTCAAGCTTTCTTT
TRBJ2-2	NA	TRBV12-3/TRBV12-4	NA	CASSLGRYGELFF	TGTGCCAGCAGTTTAGGAAGGTACGGGGAGCTGTTTTTT
TRBJ2-2	NA	TRBV25-1	TRBD1	CASSVQGAHTGELFF	TGTGCCAGCAGTGTTCAGGGGGCGCACACCGGGGAGCTGTTTTTT
TRBJ2-5	many	TRBV7-2	NA	CASSLGSWERPRETQYF	TGTGCCAGCAGCTTAGGATCGTGGGAGAGACCCAGAGAGACCCAGTACTTC
TRBJ2-3	many	TRBV25-1	NA	CASSEFGQGRHRSF	TGTGCCAGCAGTGAATTTGGGCAGGGTCGACACAGATCGTTT
TRBJ2-3	NA	TRBV5-1	NA	CASKGRGGTDTQYF	TGCGCCAGCAAGGGGAGAGGGGGCACAGATACGCAGTATTTT
TRBJ1-1	few	TRBV20-1	NA	CSARGGAPNTEAFF	TGCAGTGCTAGAGGGGGGGCCCCAAACACTGAAGCTTTCTTT
TRBJ2-7	NA	TRBV15	TRBD2	CATSRDRGGSYEQYF	TGTGCCACCAGCAGAGATCGCGGCGGGAGCTACGAGCAGTACTTC
TRBJ2-1	many	TRBV7-9	TRBD1	CASSPTGVYNEQFF	TGTGCCAGCAGCCCTACAGGGGTTTACAATGAGCAGTTCTTC
TRBJ2-1	few	TRBV5-6	TRBD1	CASSYYRGTNEQFF	TGTGCCAGCAGCTATTACAGGGGAACAAATGAGCAGTTCTTC
TRBJ1-1	few	TRBV14	NA	CASSQAGNTGVRSRAFF	TGTGCCAGCAGCCAAGCTGGGAATACGGGGGTGAGAAGCCGAGCTTTCTTT
TRBJ2-5	NA	TRBV21-1	NA	CASSIRDRGRSYQETQYF	TGTGCCAGCAGCATCCGGGACAGGGGGCGATCGTACCAAGAGACCCAGTACTTC
TRBJ2-7	NA	TRBV11-2	TRBD1	CASSWTGRRPYEQYF	TGTGCCAGCAGCTGGACAGGGAGACGGCCCTACGAGCAGTACTTC
TRBJ2-1	NA	TRBV28	TRBD2	CGASGGAYNEQFF	TGTGGAGCTAGCGGGGGGGCGTACAATGAGCAGTTCTTC
TRBJ2-1	NA	TRBV25-1	NA	CASSEYRGNGNEQFF	TGTGCCAGCAGTGAATATAGGGGGAATGGAAATGAGCAGTTCTTC
TRBJ1-2	NA	TRBV18	NA	CASSPGLFSVYGYTF	TGTGCCAGCTCACCAGGGCTCTTTTCTGTCTATGGCTACACCTTC
TRBJ2-3	few	TRBV24-1	TRBD1	CATSDLPGTGHDTDTQYF	TGTGCCACCAGTGATTTGCCCGGGACAGGTCATGACACAGATACGCAGTATTTT
TRBJ2-2	few	TRBV10-3	NA	CAISQGSGELFF	TGTGCCATCAGCCAGGGTAGCGGGGAGCTGTTTTTT
TRBJ2-5	NA	TRBV20-1	TRBD1	CSASQGASQETQYF	TGCAGTGCTAGCCAGGGGGCGAGCCAAGAGACCCAGTACTTC
TRBJ2-3	few	TRBV4-3	TRBD2	CASSQVEAGVGDTQYF	TGCGCCAGCAGCCAAGTAGAAGCGGGAGTGGGGGATACGCAGTATTTT
TRBJ1-1	many	TRBV2	TRBD1	CANTRDRAEAFF	TGTGCCAACACCCGGGACAGGGCCGAAGCTTTCTTT
TRBJ2-2	many	TRBV2	NA	CASSETGIAGELFF	TGTGCCAGCAGTGAAACAGGGATAGCCGGGGAGCTGTTTTTT
TRBJ2-7	few	TRBV28	NA	CASSFTRTEDEQYF	TGTGCCAGCAGTTTCACAAGGACAGAAGACGAGCAGTACTTC
TRBJ2-1	NA	TRBV4-3	TRBD2	CASSHAGGPVNEQFF	TGCGCCAGCAGCCACGCGGGAGGGCCTGTAAATGAGCAGTTCTTC
TRBJ2-7	few	TRBV25-1	NA	CASSERKGYEQYF	TGTGCCAGCAGTGAACGTAAAGGGTACGAGCAGTACTTC
TRBJ2-7	NA	TRBV11-1	TRBD2	CASSHPGLAGWDGYEQYF	TGTGCCAGCAGCCATCCGGGACTAGCGGGATGGGATGGGTACGAGCAGTACTTC
TRBJ2-7	NA	TRBV11-2	TRBD1	CASSYNRGPYEQYF	TGTGCCAGCAGCTATAACAGGGGCCCCTACGAGCAGTACTTC
TRBJ2-2	NA	TRBV5-5	NA	CASSILRGWGTGELFF	TGTGCCAGCAGCATATTGCGGGGCTGGGGCACCGGGGAGCTGTTTTTT
TRBJ2-7	NA	TRBV12-3/TRBV12-4	NA	CASSLDTTYSGGDYEQYF	TGTGCCAGCAGTCTTGACACAACTTATAGCGGAGGAGATTACGAGCAGTACTTC
TRBJ2-7	NA	TRBV20-1	NA	CSARDPHRVGEQYF	TGCAGTGCTAGAGATCCCCACAGGGTCGGTGAGCAGTACTTC
TRBJ2-2	NA	TRBV4-2	NA	CAIEPLPRSVSRAFLLTGELFF	TGTGCCATCGAGCCATTACCCCGAAGCGTTAGCCGGGCCTTCCTTTTGACCGGGGAGCTGTTTTTT
TRBJ2-5	NA	TRBV25-1	NA	CASSAVQEETQYF	TGTGCCAGCAGTGCGGTCCAGGAAGAGACCCAGTACTTC
TRBJ2-3	few	TRBV5-5	NA	CASSLTWFGHTSTDTQYF	TGTGCCAGCAGCTTGACTTGGTTTGGTCATACTAGCACAGATACGCAGTATTTT
TRBJ1-5	NA	TRBV4-1	TRBD1	CASSQDGQGDQPQHF	TGCGCCAGCAGCCAAGATGGACAGGGGGATCAGCCCCAGCATTTT
TRBJ2-7	few	TRBV5-1	TRBD2	CASSRGTGTSGRPYEQYF	TGCGCCAGCAGCCGGGGGACAGGGACTAGCGGGAGACCCTACGAGCAGTACTTC
TRBJ2-2	NA	TRBV12-3/TRBV12-4	NA	CASSFGLRGSNTGELFF	TGTGCCAGCAGCTTTGGGCTCCGGGGATCGAACACCGGGGAGCTGTTTTTT
TRBJ2-1	once	TRBV19	TRBD1	CASSIGWWDREKTIDNEQFF	TGTGCCAGTAGTATCGGGTGGTGGGACAGGGAAAAAACCATTGACAATGAGCAGTTCTTC
TRBJ1-4	NA	TRBV7-9	TRBD1	CASSLEGAKLFF	TGTGCCAGCAGCTTAGAGGGGGCAAAACTGTTTTTT